This TCR beta chain is from a study of response to subunit inactivated influenza vaccine (dated by TCRdb to between 2017 and 2018). Regarding the research as a whole: To follow how T cells responded to a trivalent subunit inactivated influenza vaccine, the researchers relied on deep quantitative profiling of the T cell receptor repertoire.

On the study overall, not on this receptor specifically: According to the authors, only a limited number of new T cells may be recruited by each seasonal influenza vaccination.

As concerns this clonotype: The antigen it recognizes is unknown. There are no base qualities to consult, and no much larger clone falls within one base.

Trimming removed 6 bases from V and 5 bases from J, leaving 15 bases between the germline ends. The germline V gene sets CDR1 to KGHSH and CDR2 to LQKENI. The CDR3 holds 14 amino acids from the cysteine to the phenylalanine. Left in the record is the CDR3 DNA by itself, 42 bases read in frame from the first base. The library was made by RT-PCR. Sequencing relied on an Illumina HiSeq 2500. Using fastp trimming at Q25 and MiXCR clonotype assembly, TCRdb reanalyzed the public sequencing data and kept in-frame beta chains. Each entry is one CDR3 protein sequence, shown with its most common DNA and genes. The sample yields around 470,000 distinct CDR3 sequences; less than 7.5% were counted once. The ten largest clonotypes hold about an eighth of the sample.

The sequencing here drew on PBMCs from blood, taken roughly 24 months after vaccination. This receptor was taken from a man in his fifties or sixties who received an inactivated influenza vaccine. Donor details come from another sample of the same person, matched by shared clones. This chain joins TRBV18 to TRBJ2-3; the D gene remains uncertain. The CDR3: CASSFGPWKDTQYF. The DNA is TGTGCCAGCTCTTTCGGGCCTTGGAAAGATACGCAGTATTTT.